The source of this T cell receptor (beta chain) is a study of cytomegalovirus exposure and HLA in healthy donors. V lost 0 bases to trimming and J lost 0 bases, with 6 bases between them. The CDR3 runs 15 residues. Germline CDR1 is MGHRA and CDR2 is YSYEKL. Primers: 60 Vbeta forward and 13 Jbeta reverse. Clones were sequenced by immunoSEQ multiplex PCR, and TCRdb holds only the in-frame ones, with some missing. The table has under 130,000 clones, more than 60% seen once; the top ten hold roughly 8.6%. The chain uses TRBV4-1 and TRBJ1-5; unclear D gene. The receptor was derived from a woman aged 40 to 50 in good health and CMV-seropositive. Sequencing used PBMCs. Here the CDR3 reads CASSQDPYSNQPQHF. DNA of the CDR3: TGCGCCAGCAGCCAAGATCCTTATAGCAATCAGCCCCAGCATTTT.